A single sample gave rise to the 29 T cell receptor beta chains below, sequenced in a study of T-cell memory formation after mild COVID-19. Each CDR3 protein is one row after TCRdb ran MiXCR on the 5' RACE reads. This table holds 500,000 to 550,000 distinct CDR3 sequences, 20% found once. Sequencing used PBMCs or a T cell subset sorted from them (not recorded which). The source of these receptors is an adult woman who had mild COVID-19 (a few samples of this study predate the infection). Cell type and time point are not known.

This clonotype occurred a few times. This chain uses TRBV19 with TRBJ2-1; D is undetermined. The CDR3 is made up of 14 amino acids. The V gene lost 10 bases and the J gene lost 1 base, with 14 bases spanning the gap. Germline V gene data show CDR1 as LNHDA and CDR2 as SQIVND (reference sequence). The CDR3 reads CATTVAPSYNEQFF. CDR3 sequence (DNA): TGTGCCACCACGGTGGCCCCTTCCTACAATGAGCAGTTCTTC.

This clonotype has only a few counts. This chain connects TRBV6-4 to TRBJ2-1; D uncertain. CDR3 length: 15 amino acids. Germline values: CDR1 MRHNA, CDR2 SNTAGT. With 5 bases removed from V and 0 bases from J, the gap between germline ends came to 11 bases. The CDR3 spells CASSPSASSYNEQFF. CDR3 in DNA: TGTGCCAGCAGTCCGAGCGCCAGCTCCTACAATGAGCAGTTCTTC.

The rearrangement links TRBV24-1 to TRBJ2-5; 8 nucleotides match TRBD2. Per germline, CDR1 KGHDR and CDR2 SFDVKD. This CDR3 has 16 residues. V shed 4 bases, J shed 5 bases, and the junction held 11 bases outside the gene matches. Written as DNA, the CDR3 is TGTGCCACCAGTGACCCAGGACTAGCATCAACCGAGACCCAGTACTTC. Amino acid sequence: CATSDPGLASTETQYF.

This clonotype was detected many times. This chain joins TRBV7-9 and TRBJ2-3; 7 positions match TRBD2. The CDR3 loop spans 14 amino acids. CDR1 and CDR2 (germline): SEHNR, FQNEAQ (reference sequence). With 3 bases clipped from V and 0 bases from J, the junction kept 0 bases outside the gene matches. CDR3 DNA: TGTGCCAGCAGCTTTAGCGGGAGCACAGATACGCAGTATTTT. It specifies CASSFSGSTDTQYF.

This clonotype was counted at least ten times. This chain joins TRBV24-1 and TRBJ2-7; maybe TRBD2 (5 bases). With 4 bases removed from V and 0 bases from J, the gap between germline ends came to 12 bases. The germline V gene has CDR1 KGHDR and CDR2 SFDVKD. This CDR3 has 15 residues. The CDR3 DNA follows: TGTGCCACCAGTGAGCATCCGGGGTCCTCCTACGAGCAGTACTTC. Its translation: CATSEHPGSSYEQYF.

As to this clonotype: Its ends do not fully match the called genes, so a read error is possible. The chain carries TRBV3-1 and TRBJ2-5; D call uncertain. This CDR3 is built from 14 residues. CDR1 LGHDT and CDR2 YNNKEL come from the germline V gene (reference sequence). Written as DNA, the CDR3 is TGTGCCAGCAGCCAAGCATGGGCCGAGGCGACCGAGTACTTC. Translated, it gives CASSQAWAEATEYF.

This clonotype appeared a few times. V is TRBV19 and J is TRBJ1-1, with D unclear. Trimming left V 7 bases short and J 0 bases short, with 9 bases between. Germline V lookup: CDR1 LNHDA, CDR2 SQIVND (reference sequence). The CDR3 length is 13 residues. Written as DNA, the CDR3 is TGTGCCAGTACAGGAAGCCTGAACACTGAAGCTTTCTTT. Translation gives CASTGSLNTEAFF.

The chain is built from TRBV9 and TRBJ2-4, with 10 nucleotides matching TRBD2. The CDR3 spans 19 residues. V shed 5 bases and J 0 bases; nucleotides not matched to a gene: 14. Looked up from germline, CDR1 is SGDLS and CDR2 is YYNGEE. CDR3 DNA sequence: TGTGCCAGCAGACCCTCACTGAGCGGGAGGGAAGAAGCCAAAAACATTCAGTACTTC. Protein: CASRPSLSGREEAKNIQYF.

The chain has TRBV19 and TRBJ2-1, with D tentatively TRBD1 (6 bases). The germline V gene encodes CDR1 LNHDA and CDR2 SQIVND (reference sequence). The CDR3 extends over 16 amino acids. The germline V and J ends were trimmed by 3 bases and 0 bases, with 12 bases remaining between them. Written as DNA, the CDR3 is TGTGCCAGTAGTATGGGGGCAGGGACCTCCTACAATGAGCAGTTCTTC. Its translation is CASSMGAGTSYNEQFF.

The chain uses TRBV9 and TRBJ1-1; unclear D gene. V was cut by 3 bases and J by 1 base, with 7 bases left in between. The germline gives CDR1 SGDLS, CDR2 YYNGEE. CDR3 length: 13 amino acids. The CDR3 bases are TGTGCCAGCAGCGCCGACCAGAACACTGAAGCTTTCTTT. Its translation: CASSADQNTEAFF.

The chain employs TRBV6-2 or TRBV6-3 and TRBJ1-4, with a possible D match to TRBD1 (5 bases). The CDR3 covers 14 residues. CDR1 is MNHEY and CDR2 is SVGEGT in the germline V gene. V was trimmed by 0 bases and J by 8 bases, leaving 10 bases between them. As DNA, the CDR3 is TGTGCCAGCAGTTACTCGGGGGAAGGAGAAAAACTGTTTTTT. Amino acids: CASSYSGEGEKLFF.

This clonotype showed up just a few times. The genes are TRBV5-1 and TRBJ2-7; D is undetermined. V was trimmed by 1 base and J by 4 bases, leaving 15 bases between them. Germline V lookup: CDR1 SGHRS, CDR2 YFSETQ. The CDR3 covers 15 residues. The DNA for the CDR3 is TGCGCCAGCAGCTTGCGCCTTACCCGCGGTTACGAGCAGTACTTC. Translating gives CASSLRLTRGYEQYF.

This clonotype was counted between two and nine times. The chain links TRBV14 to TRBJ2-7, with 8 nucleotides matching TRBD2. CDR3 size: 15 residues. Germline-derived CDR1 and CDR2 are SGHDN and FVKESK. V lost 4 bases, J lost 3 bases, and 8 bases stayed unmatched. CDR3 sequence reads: CASSRGTRVGYEQYF. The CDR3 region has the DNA TGTGCCAGCAGCCGAGGGACTAGGGTAGGCTACGAGCAGTACTTC. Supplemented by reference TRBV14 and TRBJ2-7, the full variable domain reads EAGVTQFPSHSVIEKGQTVTLRCDPISGHDNLYWYRRVMGKEIKFLLHFVKESKQDESGMPNNRFLAERTGGTYSTLKVQPAELEDSGVYFCASSRGTRVGYEQYFGPGTRLTVT.

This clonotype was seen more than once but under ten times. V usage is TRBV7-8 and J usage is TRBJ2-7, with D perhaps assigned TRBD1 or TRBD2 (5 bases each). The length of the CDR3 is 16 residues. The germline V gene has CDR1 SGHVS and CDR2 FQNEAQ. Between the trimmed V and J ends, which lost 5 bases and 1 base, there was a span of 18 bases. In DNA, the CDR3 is TGTGCCAGCAGCCCCAATCCCTATGGGGGATCCTACGAGCAGTACTTC. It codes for CASSPNPYGGSYEQYF.

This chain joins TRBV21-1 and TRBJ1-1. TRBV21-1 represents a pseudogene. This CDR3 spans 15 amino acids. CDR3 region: CASSKRLTENTEAFF. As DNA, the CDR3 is TGTGCCAGCAGCAAAAGATTAACGGAGAACACTGAAGCTTTCTTT.

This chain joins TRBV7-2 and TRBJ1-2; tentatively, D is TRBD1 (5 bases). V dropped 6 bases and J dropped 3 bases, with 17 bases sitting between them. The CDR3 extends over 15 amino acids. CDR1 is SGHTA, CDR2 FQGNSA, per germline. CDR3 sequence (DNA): TGTGCCAGCAGAGAGGGGCTGGGCGTGTACTATGGCTACACCTTC. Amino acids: CASREGLGVYYGYTF.

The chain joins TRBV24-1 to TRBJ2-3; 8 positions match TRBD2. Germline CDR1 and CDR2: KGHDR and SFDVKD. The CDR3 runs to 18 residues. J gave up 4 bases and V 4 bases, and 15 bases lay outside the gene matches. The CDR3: CATSDPISSGLVADTQYF. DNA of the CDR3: TGTGCCACCAGTGACCCGATCTCTAGCGGGCTCGTAGCAGATACGCAGTATTTT.

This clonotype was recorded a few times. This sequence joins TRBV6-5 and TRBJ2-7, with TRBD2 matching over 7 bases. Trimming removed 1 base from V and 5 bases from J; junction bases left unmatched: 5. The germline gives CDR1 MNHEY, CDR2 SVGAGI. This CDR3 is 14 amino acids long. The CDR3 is CASSYFGGSNEQYF. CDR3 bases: TGTGCCAGCAGTTACTTCGGGGGGTCAAACGAGCAGTACTTC.

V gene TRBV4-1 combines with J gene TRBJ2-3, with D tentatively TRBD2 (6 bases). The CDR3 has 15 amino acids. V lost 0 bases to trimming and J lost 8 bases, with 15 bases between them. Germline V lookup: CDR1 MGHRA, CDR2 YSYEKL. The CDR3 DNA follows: TGCGCCAGCAGCCAAGACCCAGCGGGCCCAGCTACGCAGTATTTT. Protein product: CASSQDPAGPATQYF.

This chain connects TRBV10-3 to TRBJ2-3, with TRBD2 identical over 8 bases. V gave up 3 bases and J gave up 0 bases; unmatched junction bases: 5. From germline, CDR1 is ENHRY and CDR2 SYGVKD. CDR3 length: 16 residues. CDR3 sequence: CAISDNGGASTDTQYF. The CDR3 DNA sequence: TGTGCCATCAGTGATAACGGGGGGGCCAGCACAGATACGCAGTATTTT.

DNA for the CDR3: TGTGCCAGCAGTCCTCAGGGCCCAAAGTTCTACGAGCAGTACTTC. Protein: CASSPQGPKFYEQYF. The rearrangement joins TRBV12-3 or TRBV12-4 to TRBJ2-7, with D possibly being TRBD1 (5 bases). Trimming stripped 5 bases from V and 3 bases from J, with 17 bases between. There are 15 residues in the CDR3.

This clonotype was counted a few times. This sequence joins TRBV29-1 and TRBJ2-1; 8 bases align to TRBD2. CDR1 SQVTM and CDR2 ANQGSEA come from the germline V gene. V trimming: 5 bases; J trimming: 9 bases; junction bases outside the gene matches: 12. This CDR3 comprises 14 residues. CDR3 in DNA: TGCAGCGTTTCTTCCGGGACTAGTTACGGTGAGCAGTTCTTC. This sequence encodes CSVSSGTSYGEQFF.

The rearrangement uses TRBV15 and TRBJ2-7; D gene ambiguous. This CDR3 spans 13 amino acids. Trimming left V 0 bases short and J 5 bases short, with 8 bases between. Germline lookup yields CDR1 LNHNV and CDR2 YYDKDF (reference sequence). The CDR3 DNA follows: TGTGCCACCAGCAGAGACAGGATTGACGAGCAGTACTTC. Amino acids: CATSRDRIDEQYF. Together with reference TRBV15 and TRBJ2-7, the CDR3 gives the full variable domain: DAMVIQNPRYQVTQFGKPVTLSCSQTLNHNVMYWYQQKSSQAPKLLFHYYDKDFNNEADTPDNFQSRRPNTSFCFLDIRSPGLGDTAMYLCATSRDRIDEQYFGPGTRLTVT.

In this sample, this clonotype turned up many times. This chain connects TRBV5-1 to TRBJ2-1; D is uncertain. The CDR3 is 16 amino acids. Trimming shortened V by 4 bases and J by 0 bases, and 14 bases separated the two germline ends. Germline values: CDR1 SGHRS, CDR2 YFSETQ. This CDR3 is CASSPTRSTSYNEQFF. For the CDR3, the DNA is TGCGCCAGCAGCCCCACGCGGAGCACCTCCTACAATGAGCAGTTCTTC.

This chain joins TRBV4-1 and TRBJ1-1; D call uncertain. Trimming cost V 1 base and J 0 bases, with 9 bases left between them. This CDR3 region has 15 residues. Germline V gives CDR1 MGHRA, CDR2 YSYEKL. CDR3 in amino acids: CASSQAVGLNTEAFF. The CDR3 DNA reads TGCGCCAGCAGCCAAGCCGTAGGGTTGAACACTGAAGCTTTCTTT.

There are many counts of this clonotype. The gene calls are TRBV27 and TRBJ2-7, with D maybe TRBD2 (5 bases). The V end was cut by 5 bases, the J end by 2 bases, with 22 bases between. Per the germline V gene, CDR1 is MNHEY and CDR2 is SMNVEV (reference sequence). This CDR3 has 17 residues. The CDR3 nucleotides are TGTGCCAGCAGTACCCACCCGGGTGTGTTCGGGACCTACGAGCAGTACTTC. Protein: CASSTHPGVFGTYEQYF.

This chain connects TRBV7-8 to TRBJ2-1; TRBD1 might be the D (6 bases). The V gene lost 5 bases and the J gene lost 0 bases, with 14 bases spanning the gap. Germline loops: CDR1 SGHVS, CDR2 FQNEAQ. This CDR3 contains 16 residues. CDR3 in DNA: TGTGCCAGCAGCCCCCGACAGGCTGCCTCCTACAATGAGCAGTTCTTC. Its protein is CASSPRQAASYNEQFF.

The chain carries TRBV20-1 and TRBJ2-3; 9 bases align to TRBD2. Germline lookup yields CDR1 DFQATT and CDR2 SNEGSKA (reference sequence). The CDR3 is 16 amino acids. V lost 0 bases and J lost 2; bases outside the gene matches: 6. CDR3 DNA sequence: TGCAGTGCTAGAGATTGGCTAGCGGGGCACACAGATACGCAGTATTTT. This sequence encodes CSARDWLAGHTDTQYF.

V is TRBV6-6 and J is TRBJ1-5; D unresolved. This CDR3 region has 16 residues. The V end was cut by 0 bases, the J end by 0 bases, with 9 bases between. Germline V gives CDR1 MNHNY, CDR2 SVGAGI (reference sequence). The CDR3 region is CASSYSAGYSNQPQHF. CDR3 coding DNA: TGTGCCAGCAGTTACTCGGCGGGATATAGCAATCAGCCCCAGCATTTT.